This record covers a single T cell receptor (beta chain). This clonotype was seen ten or more times. The antigen it binds to is not known. Base qualities are not recorded, but no much larger clone differs from it by a single base. The germline V gene provides CDR1 SGHNT and CDR2 YENEEA. The CDR3 contains 13 residues, cysteine and phenylalanine counted. The DNA shown is the 39-base CDR3, in frame from base 1. At the junction V is shortened by 8 bases and J by 4 bases; bases outside the gene matches: 3. This entry belongs to a study of early T cells in non-severe SARS-CoV-2 infection listed by TCRdb under 2021. In the study overall: Because TCR sequencing was done on bulk RNA from unsorted whole blood, the alpha and beta chains could not be paired. Broader findings and caveats from the paper: VDJdb matching was skewed toward anti-spike CD8 responses and likely underestimated virus-specific expansions by missing private and CD4 specificities.

Receptor libraries were prepared by 5' RACE. Sequencing was carried out with a NextSeq 500. To correct for sequencing error and PCR bias, the TCR library protocol tagged individual cDNA molecules with unique molecular identifiers. Both TCR alpha and beta chains were sequenced, and tight co-correlation was observed between alpha and beta sequence abundances in each sample. On the study's bioinformatics: V gene, J gene and CDR3 annotation of TCR sequences was performed with Decombinator V4. TCRs were defined as expanded if a significant change between any two time points was detected under a Poisson model with p below 0.0001. TCR abundances were normalised to the total number of TCRs sequenced in each sample and reported as counts per million. TRAV1-2 paired with TRAJ12, TRAJ20 or TRAJ33 defined MAIT TCRs, while TRAV10 paired with TRAJ18 defined iNKT TCRs. VDJdb, accessed 1 November 2021, was searched for CMV, EBV and SARS-CoV-2 annotated TCRs, excluding TCRs annotated for multiple antigens. Through fastp at Q25 and MiXCR, TCRdb rebuilt clones from the public reads, retaining in-frame beta chains. One record per CDR3 amino acid sequence lists the most common genes and DNA. The V and J calls were determined by TCRdb, not by the authors. The sample table holds around 50,000 distinct CDR3 sequences, of which roughly 7.7% were seen once. The ten largest clones add up to 5% to 6.5% of the sample.

Set within a cohort of healthcare workers in London, UK, this nested case-control study involved weekly PCR testing of nasopharyngeal swabs along with blood sampling. Healthcare workers were recruited between 23 and 31 March 2020, during the week of the UK lockdown, and were followed weekly for up to about 16 weeks. Specimen: whole blood. This receptor was taken from an adult who was a healthcare worker with PCR-confirmed SARS-CoV-2 infection or an uninfected control (not recorded which). Rearrangement joined TRBV11-3 to TRBJ2-2; 8 nucleotides in the junction match TRBD1. The CDR3 region reads CASQGQVTGELFF. The nucleotides are TGTGCCAGCCAGGGACAGGTCACCGGGGAGCTGTTTTTT. When the CDR3 is completed using the reference TRBV11-3 and TRBJ2-2 genes on either side, the full variable domain is EAGVVQSPRYKIIEKKQPVAFWCNPISGHNTLYWYLQNLGQGPELLIRYENEEAVDDSQLPKDRFSAERLKGVDSTLKIQPAELGDSAVYLCASQGQVTGELFFGEGSRLTVL.